This TCR beta chain was found in a study of ipilimumab plus nivolumab after autologous stem cell transplantation. Across the whole study: Myeloma cases were transplant-naive high-risk or relapsed within 3 years post first autologous transplant.

V gave up 4 bases and J gave up 10 bases, with 20 bases separating them. The CDR3 runs to 15 residues. The germline V gene encodes CDR1 LGHNA and CDR2 YSLEER. Method: immunoSEQ multiplex PCR; TCRdb's copy keeps in-frame clones and lacks some. The sample carries tens of thousands of clones, 80% to 95% recorded once. Ipilimumab, 1 mg/kg, started 14 to 28 days after autologous transplant. This specimen consisted of PBMCs, obtained in a trial of ipilimumab plus nivolumab as post-transplant consolidation. This rearrangement joins TRBV4-3 to TRBJ2-1; D gene unclear. The clonotype originates from a male donor with multiple myeloma. The CDR3 protein is CASSRSGRTPQEQFF. The CDR3 bases are TGCGCCAGCAGCCGATCCGGCCGCACACCGCAGGAGCAGTTCTTC.